The clone carrying this T cell receptor beta chain occurred many times. Its antigen is not known. Samples came from axillary lymph nodes draining the breast cancer. In TCRdb, the multiplex PCR reads were re-called with MiXCR into one record per CDR3 protein. The table has approximately 280,000 distinct CDR3 sequences, 30% to 35% seen once. This sample was included in a study of breast tumors, draining lymph nodes, adjacent tissues. Germline V CDR1 and CDR2: SQVTM, ANQGSEA. The CDR3 totals 13 residues. Trimming took 6 bases from V and 6 from J, leaving 15 bases between them. Overall study findings and caveats: Luminal-like breast cancer showed significantly higher tumor–nontumor repertoire similarity than basal-like. Most tumor T cells seemingly derive from lymph node, then expand in tumor.

Sequenced sample: axillary lymph node tissue. The chain is built from TRBV29-1 and TRBJ2-4; the D gene is possibly TRBD2 (6 bases). This TCR was sampled from a female donor with breast cancer. Some clones in this sample may be carry-over from other donors' samples. CDR3 sequence: CSVARDLGNIQYF. CDR3 nucleotide sequence: TGCAGCGTCGCCCGGGACTTGGGAAACATTCAGTACTTC.